Sequencing of this TCR beta chain was carried out in a study of blood T cell repertoires in COVID-19. Study information: Specimens from acute and convalescent COVID-19 originated in the United States, Italy and Spain. Sources were T cells, B-cell-depleted T cells, or PBMCs; the material itself was cDNA or gDNA.

This CDR3 spans 16 amino acids. Germline CDR1 reads LNHDA; CDR2 reads SQIVND (reference sequence). Losses at the gene ends were 2 bases for V and 2 bases for J; bases not matched to a gene: 5. TCRdb keeps only in-frame clones here, not all; method: immunoSEQ multiplex PCR. The table shows around 200,000 clones, with around nine tenths occurring only once. Material for sequencing was peripheral blood. The chain recombines TRBV19 with TRBJ2-1; 8 positions match TRBD1. This receptor was taken from a man between 60 and 75 years old who had recovered from COVID-19. The chain's CDR3 is CASSITGQGPYNEQFF. The DNA of the CDR3 is TGTGCCAGTAGTATAACCGGACAGGGACCCTACAATGAGCAGTTCTTC. Based on the CDR3 plus reference TRBV19 and TRBJ2-1, the full variable domain is DGGITQSPKYLFRKEGQNVTLSCEQNLNHDAMYWYRQDPGQGLRLIYYSQIVNDFQKGDIAEGYSVSREKKESFPLTVTSAQKNPTAFYLCASSITGQGPYNEQFFGPGTRLTVL.